This is a list of T cell receptor beta chains from one sample in a study of shared clonotypes between healthy human individuals. Data came from immunoSEQ multiplex PCR; TCRdb stores just in-frame clones and leaves some out. The sample consists of about 2.1 million clones, about 93% of them appearing once. The source material was naive CD8+ T cells from PBMCs. Every receptor here comes from a man aged 18 to 30 in good health. Some clones in this sample may be carry-over from other donors' samples. The CDR3 runs from the conserved cysteine through the conserved F or W.

>TRBJ2-3|TRBV5-6
CASSLGADTQYF
>TRBJ1-4|TRBV28
CASSPSTVEKLFF
>TRBJ2-2|TRBV28
CASSLDAGGNTGELFF
>TRBJ1-2|TRBV19
CASSQGTGSYYGYTF
>TRBJ2-5|TRBV19
CASSILRGTGETQYF
>TRBJ1-1|TRBV4-1
CASSQDLGATEAFF
>TRBJ2-5|TRBV7-9
CASSRPGGSDQETQYF
>TRBJ2-1|TRBV7-9
CASRNGLANEQFF
>TRBJ2-3|TRBV30
CAWAPPRLQYF
>TRBJ2-7|TRBV10-2
CASRGILAGVTYEQYF
>TRBJ2-2|TRBV6-6
CASSPRVAGEAGELFF
>TRBJ2-7|TRBV4-2
CASSQEELGYEQYF
>TRBJ1-5|TRBV28
CASSFAPGDSSNQPQHF
>TRBJ2-7|TRBV4-3
CASSQGRGFGEQYF
>TRBJ2-7|TRBV13
CASSSKSLAGVVYEQYF
>TRBJ1-5|TRBV6-1
CASRVSNQPQHF
>TRBJ2-3|TRBV28
CASSLPGVLSTDTQYF
>TRBJ2-7|TRBV2
CASSAGRQTSYEQYF
>TRBJ2-1|TRBV7-2
CASSLAPGGYNEQFF
>TRBJ2-7|TRBV29-1
CSVGGSGQGMYEQYF
>TRBJ2-7|TRBV2
CASSDWDSYEQYF
>TRBJ2-1|TRBV5-8
CASSPQGVEQFF
>TRBJ2-1|TRBV9
CASSVNGLEADEQFF
>TRBJ2-3|TRBV27
CASSLLGGRDTLYF
>TRBJ2-5|TRBV29-1
CSAFTWEGQETQYF
>TRBJ1-4|TRBV27
CASSLLATNEKLFF
>TRBJ2-7|TRBV27
CASSLWAGDASYEQYF
>TRBJ1-1|TRBV27
CASSLFAGNTEAFF
>TRBJ2-7|TRBV5-1
CASRNWGQGIRRGYEQYF
>TRBJ1-2|TRBV9
CASSNNYGYTF
>TRBJ2-7|TRBV27
CASSISVPAAYEQYF
>TRBJ1-3|TRBV9
CASSDRTGSIYF
>TRBJ2-1|TRBV7-8
CASSISGLASNEQFF
>TRBJ2-7|TRBV2
CASSSDPYEQYF
>TRBJ1-3|TRBV19
CASSIGTGAPRGNTIYF
>TRBJ2-7|TRBV27
CASSLKGRGYEQYF
>TRBJ2-7|TRBV28
CASSLHLAKPSYEQYF
>TRBJ2-7|TRBV11-2
CASSPGSRTYEQYF
>TRBJ2-2|TRBV27
CASSFAGDTGELFF
>TRBJ2-2|TRBV7-6
CASSSGRNTGELFF
>TRBJ2-5|TRBV14
CASSQDKWKGMETQYF
>TRBJ1-1|TRBV6-5
CASSAGQGATEAFF
>TRBJ2-3|TRBV27
CASSPGTGFTDTQYF